These 10 T cell receptor beta chains share one sample of origin, sequenced in a study of metastatic and nonmetastatic thyroid tumors (dated by TCRdb to 2018 to 2021). Library preparation used PCR. The sequencer listed for this sample is Illumina HiSeq 4000. The public reads were reprocessed in TCRdb via fastp at Q25 and MiXCR, keeping in-frame beta chains. The sample records 5,800 or so clones, approximately 34% of which are singletons. The ten largest clones add up to roughly 20% of the sample. No patient had received any treatment before thyroid surgery. The sequenced sample was tumor tissue. These receptors all come from a female donor with papillary thyroid cancer or a benign thyroid nodule (not recorded which). Some clones in this sample may be carry-over from other donors' samples.

This clone was observed a few times. The chain recombines TRBV27 with TRBJ1-2, with 7 positions matching TRBD1. This CDR3 contains 14 residues. The germline CDR1 and CDR2 sequences are MNHEY and SMNVEV (reference sequence). The trim removed 6 bases at V and 4 bases at J, leaving 8 bases unmatched. The CDR3 nucleotides read TGTGCCAGCAGCCCCCGACAGGGTTTCTATGGCTACACCTTC. Amino acids: CASSPRQGFYGYTF.

V usage is TRBV11-1 and J usage is TRBJ1-1; the match to TRBD1 covers 11 bases. V dropped 11 bases and J dropped 4; count of bases not matched to a gene: 12. The CDR3 contains 15 residues. CDR1 SGHAT and CDR2 FQDESV come from the germline V gene (reference sequence). As DNA, the CDR3 is TGTGCCCGGAGGACAGGGGGCCATATGGCCACTGAAGCTTTCTTT. It encodes CARRTGGHMATEAFF.

The genes are TRBV7-6 and TRBJ2-5; D ambiguous. Trimming stripped 5 bases from V and 0 bases from J, with 7 bases between. The V gene's germline CDR1 is SGHVS and CDR2 FNYEAQ. The CDR3 covers 13 residues. CDR3 in amino acids: CASSHTYQETQYF. In DNA form, the CDR3 reads TGTGCCAGCAGCCATACATACCAAGAGACCCAGTACTTC.

This clone was seen more than once but under ten times. The chain links TRBV6-1 to TRBJ1-3, with a possible D match to TRBD1 (6 bases). The CDR3 extends over 14 amino acids. CDR1 MNHNS and CDR2 SASEGT come from the germline V gene. V was trimmed by 7 bases and J by 0 bases, leaving 10 bases between them. This CDR3 reads CASKVTGSGNTIYF. The CDR3 DNA reads as TGTGCCAGCAAGGTGACAGGCTCTGGAAACACCATATATTTT.

Sample share makes this clone medium-sized. The V and J genes are TRBV12-3 or TRBV12-4 and TRBJ1-5; D not resolved. The CDR3 runs to 14 residues. Between the trimmed V and J ends, which lost 3 bases and 1 base, there was a span of 7 bases. CDR3 sequence: CASSFLGSNQPQHF. DNA for the CDR3: TGTGCCAGCAGTTTTTTAGGGAGCAATCAGCCCCAGCATTTT.

Details on this clone: The junction departs from germline at one end; a sequencing error may be responsible. The rearrangement joins TRBV6-2 or TRBV6-3 to TRBJ2-7, with a tentative D call TRBD2 (5 bases). This CDR3 region has 12 residues. Germline V gene sequence: CDR1 MNHEY, CDR2 SVGEGT. The CDR3 bases are TGTGCCAGGAGTTACTCGGGAAGCGAGCAGTACTTC. As protein: CARSYSGSEQYF.

This clone was counted between two and nine times. V and J are TRBV27 and TRBJ2-1; D gene unclear. The germline V gene has CDR1 MNHEY and CDR2 SMNVEV (reference sequence). Trimming cost V 5 bases and J 9 bases, with 11 bases left between them. The CDR3 extends over 12 amino acids. In DNA, the CDR3 is TGTGCCAGCAGTCGAGAGGTCACTGAGCAGTTCTTC. This gives the protein CASSREVTEQFF.

Ten or more counts support this clone. This could be a read error, since a much larger clone is one nucleotide away. The chain links TRBV7-9 to TRBJ2-2; the D call may be TRBD1 or TRBD2 (5 bases each). Germline lookup yields CDR1 SEHNR and CDR2 FQNEAQ (reference sequence). The ends were cut back, 8 bases at V and 6 bases at J, with 10 bases in the middle. CDR3 size: 12 residues. The CDR3 nucleotides read TGTGCCAGCGAACGGGACGCCGGGGAGCTGTTTTTT. Residues: CASERDAGELFF.

The table lists this clone with a count of one. CDR3 coding DNA: TGCAGTGCTAGGGGGCGAAAGTCCCTCTCCTACGAGCAGTACTTC. Encoded protein: CSARGRKSLSYEQYF. V usage is TRBV20-1 and J usage is TRBJ2-7; maybe TRBD1 (5 bases). V lost 3 bases and J 0 bases, leaving 15 bases between the germline ends. The CDR3 has 15 amino acids. Per germline, CDR1 DFQATT and CDR2 SNEGSKA (reference sequence).

The chain is built from TRBV5-1 and TRBJ2-5; D might be TRBD2 (6 bases). The germline V and J ends were trimmed by 0 bases and 5 bases, with 17 bases remaining between them. This CDR3 has 16 residues. CDR1 and CDR2 from the germline V gene are SGHRS and YFSETQ. DNA of the CDR3: TGCGCCAGCAGCTTGGCGGGGACTTTCCGGAGGGAGACCCAGTACTTC. The encoded protein is CASSLAGTFRRETQYF.